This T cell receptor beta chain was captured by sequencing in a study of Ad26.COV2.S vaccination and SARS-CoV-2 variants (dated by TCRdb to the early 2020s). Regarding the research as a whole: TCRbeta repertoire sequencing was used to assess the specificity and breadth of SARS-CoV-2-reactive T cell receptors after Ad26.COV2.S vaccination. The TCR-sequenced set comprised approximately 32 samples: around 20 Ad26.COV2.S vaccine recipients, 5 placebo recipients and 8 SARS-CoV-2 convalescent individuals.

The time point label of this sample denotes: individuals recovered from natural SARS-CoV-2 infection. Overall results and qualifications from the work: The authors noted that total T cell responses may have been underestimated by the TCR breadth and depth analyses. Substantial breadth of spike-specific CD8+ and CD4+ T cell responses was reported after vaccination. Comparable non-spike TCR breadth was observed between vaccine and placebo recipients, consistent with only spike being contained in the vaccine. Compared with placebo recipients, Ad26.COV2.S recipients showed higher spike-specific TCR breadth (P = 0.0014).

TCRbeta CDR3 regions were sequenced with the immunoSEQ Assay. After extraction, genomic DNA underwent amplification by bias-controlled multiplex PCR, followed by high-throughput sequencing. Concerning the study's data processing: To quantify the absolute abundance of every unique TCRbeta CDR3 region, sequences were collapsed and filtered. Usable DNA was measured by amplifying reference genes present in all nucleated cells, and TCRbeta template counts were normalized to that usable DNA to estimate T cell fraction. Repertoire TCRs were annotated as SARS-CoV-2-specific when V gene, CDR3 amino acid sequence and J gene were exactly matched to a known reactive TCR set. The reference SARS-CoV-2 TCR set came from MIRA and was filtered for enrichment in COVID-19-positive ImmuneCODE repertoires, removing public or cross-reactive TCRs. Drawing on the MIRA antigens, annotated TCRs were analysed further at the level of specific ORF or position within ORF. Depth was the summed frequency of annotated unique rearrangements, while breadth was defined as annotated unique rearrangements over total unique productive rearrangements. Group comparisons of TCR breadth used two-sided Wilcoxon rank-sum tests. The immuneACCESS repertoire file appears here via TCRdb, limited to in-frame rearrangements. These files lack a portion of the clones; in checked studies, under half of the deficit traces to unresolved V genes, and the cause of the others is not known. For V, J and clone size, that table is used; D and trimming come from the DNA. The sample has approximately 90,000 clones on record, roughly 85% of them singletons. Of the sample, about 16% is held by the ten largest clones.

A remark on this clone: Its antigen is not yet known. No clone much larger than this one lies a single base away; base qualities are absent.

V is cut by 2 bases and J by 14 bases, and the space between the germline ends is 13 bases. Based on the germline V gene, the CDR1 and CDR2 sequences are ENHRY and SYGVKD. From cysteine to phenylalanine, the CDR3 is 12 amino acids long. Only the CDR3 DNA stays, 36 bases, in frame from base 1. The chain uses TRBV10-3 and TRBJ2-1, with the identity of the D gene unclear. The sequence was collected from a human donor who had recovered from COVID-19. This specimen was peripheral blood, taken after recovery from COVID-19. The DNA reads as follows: TGTGCCATCAGTGAGCCCTTACAAGTAGAGTTCTTC. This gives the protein CAISEPLQVEFF.